This paragraph covers one T cell receptor (beta chain) sequence. Per the study methods: Cell counts per sample came from amplifying reference gene primers. Clones were sequenced by immunoSEQ multiplex PCR, and TCRdb holds only the in-frame ones, with some missing. Clone size and the V and J calls come from that table; the DNA yielded D and trimming. The sample gives about 220,000 clones, 82% of which show up once; less than 6% is in the top ten. This specimen belongs to a study of blood T cell repertoires in COVID-19. Germline V gene data show CDR1 as MNHNY and CDR2 as SVGAGI (reference sequence). This CDR3 comprises 12 residues. V lost 4 bases and J 6 bases, leaving 4 bases between the germline ends.

The source material was peripheral blood. The sequence derives from a woman in her 70s with COVID-19, enrolled during active disease. The rearrangement links TRBV6-6 to TRBJ1-6; no clear D. CDR3 DNA sequence: TGTGCCAGCAGTTCCCTTAATTCACCCCTCCACTTT. Its translation is CASSSLNSPLHF.